Below are 26 T cell receptor beta chains sequenced from a single sample in a study of cytomegalovirus exposure and HLA in healthy donors (dated by TCRdb to about 2017). The library came from the immunoSEQ multiplex PCR assay. For the multiplex PCR, a mixture combining 60 forward primers for TCR Vbeta segments and 13 reverse primers for TCR Jbeta segments was used. Entries here come from immuneACCESS through TCRdb and include only in-frame sequences with V and J called. Some clones fail to appear in such tables; in the studies checked, an unresolved V gene covers under half of the shortfall, and the cause of the remainder is unknown. The data table for this sample lists under 90,000 clones. Approximately 13% of the sample is taken by the ten largest. Sequencing used PBMCs. These receptors originate from a man in his forties or fifties in good health and CMV-seropositive.

The rearrangement uses TRBV12-5 and TRBJ1-2; 8 bases line up with TRBD1. CDR3 length equals 15 residues. With V trimmed by 0 bases and J by 0 bases, 0 bases remained unmatched. CDR1 is LGHNT, CDR2 FRNRAP, per germline. CDR3 region: CASGLVQGANYGYTF. CDR3 bases: TGTGCTAGTGGTTTGGTACAGGGGGCTAACTATGGCTACACCTTC.

This chain connects TRBV11-2 to TRBJ2-3; weak D call: TRBD2 (6 bases). The CDR3 totals 14 residues. Trimming removed 1 base at V and 6 bases at J, with 11 bases between. Looked up from germline, CDR1 is SGHAT and CDR2 is FQNNGV. The CDR3 sequence is CASSLGTTGDTQYF. The CDR3, as DNA: TGTGCCAGCAGCTTAGGGACTACGGGGGATACGCAGTATTTT.

The CDR3 reads CASSIRRGGQPQHF. The CDR3 DNA is TGTGCCAGTAGTATTAGGAGGGGAGGTCAGCCCCAGCATTTT. The V gene is TRBV19, the J gene TRBJ1-5; D perhaps matches TRBD1 (5 bases). V lost 3 bases and J 6 bases, leaving 12 bases between the germline ends. This CDR3 comprises 14 residues. The germline V gene encodes CDR1 LNHDA and CDR2 SQIVND (reference sequence).

V is TRBV28 and J is TRBJ1-1; 7 bases fit TRBD1. From germline, CDR1 is MDHEN and CDR2 SYDVKM. Trimming took 6 bases from V and 3 from J; bases not matched to a gene: 4. This CDR3 spans 13 amino acids. For the CDR3, the DNA is TGTGCCAGCAGCTCCGGACAGGACACTGAAGCTTTCTTT. It yields the protein CASSSGQDTEAFF.

The chain is built from TRBV10-1 and TRBJ1-1; TRBD1 agrees at 10 bases. V shed 6 bases and J 6 bases; nucleotides not matched to a gene: 4. The CDR3 runs 13 residues. Germline V lookup: CDR1 WNHNN, CDR2 SYGVQD (reference sequence). The CDR3 protein is CASSPGQGAEAFF. The CDR3, as DNA: TGCGCCAGCAGCCCCGGACAGGGGGCTGAAGCTTTCTTT.

Concerning this clone itself: This same CDR3 is encoded by further DNA sequences in the sample. The rearrangement joins TRBV5-1 to TRBJ1-1, with D hard to call. In germline, CDR1 is SGHRS, CDR2 YFSETQ. CDR3 size: 14 residues. Trimming took off 4 bases at V and 3 bases at J, with 13 bases between the two ends. As DNA, the CDR3 is TGCGCCAGCAGCATCGGCCCCGGGGACACTGAAGCTTTCTTT. It specifies CASSIGPGDTEAFF.

The rearrangement joins TRBV5-5 to TRBJ1-5; D is uncertain. The CDR3 spans 17 residues. CDR1 and CDR2 from the germline V gene are SGHKS and YYEKEE (reference sequence). V was trimmed by 1 base and J by 5 bases, leaving 19 bases between them. The CDR3 coding sequence is TGTGCCAGCAGCTTGTTCACGACGCGGGAGGGAGATCAGCCCCAGCATTTT. Protein sequence: CASSLFTTREGDQPQHF.

The chain links TRBV2 to TRBJ2-7; TRBD2 might be the D (6 bases). This CDR3 has 16 residues. With 4 bases removed from V and 2 bases from J, the gap between germline ends came to 18 bases. CDR1 SNHLY and CDR2 FYNNEI come from the germline V gene. The CDR3, as DNA: TGTGCCAGCAGTGGACTTACTGGAGGGAGCGCCTACGAGCAGTACTTC. It encodes CASSGLTGGSAYEQYF.

J is TRBJ2-7 and V is TRBV7-9; D is perhaps TRBD2 (5 bases). The CDR3 sequence is 13 residues long. V was clipped by 0 bases and J by 3 bases, with 6 bases between them. Germline CDR1 SEHNR, CDR2 FQNEAQ (reference sequence). CDR3 sequence (DNA): TGTGCCAGCAGCTTAGCCGGGAACTACGAGCAGTACGTC. Amino acid sequence: CASSLAGNYEQYV.

The gene calls are TRBV10-3 and TRBJ2-6; the D gene is possibly TRBD2 (5 bases). V was clipped by 10 bases and J by 2 bases, with 12 bases between them. CDR3 length: 14 amino acids. CDR1 is ENHRY and CDR2 is SYGVKD in the germline V gene. The CDR3 region is CATRPGTGANVLTF. The CDR3 region has the DNA TGTGCCACCCGGCCGGGGACTGGGGCCAACGTCCTGACTTTC.

The J gene is TRBJ1-1, the V gene TRBV5-4; the D is unclear. CDR3 length: 15 amino acids. CDR1 and CDR2 from the germline V gene are SGHNT and YYREEE (reference sequence). Trimming took off 3 bases at V and 3 bases at J, with 15 bases between the two ends. In DNA, the CDR3 is TGTGCCAGCAGCTCTTTTGGCGGGATAGACACTGAAGCTTTCTTT. Protein sequence: CASSSFGGIDTEAFF.

The chain uses TRBV20-1 and TRBJ2-1; D gene unclear. CDR1 and CDR2 from the germline V gene are DFQATT and SNEGSKA (reference sequence). The CDR3 contains 11 residues. The V gene lost 6 bases and the J gene lost 5 bases, with 8 bases spanning the gap. The CDR3 nucleotides are TGCAGTGCACCTGAGCACAATGAGCAGTTCTTC. Translated: CSAPEHNEQFF.

V gene TRBV18 combines with J gene TRBJ1-1; D gene unclear. Germline loops: CDR1 KGHSH, CDR2 LQKENI. CDR3 size: 14 residues. Trimming stripped 2 bases from V and 5 bases from J, with 12 bases between. This chain's CDR3 is CASSPDPGRTEAFF. The CDR3 DNA reads as TGTGCCAGCTCACCAGACCCGGGTAGGACTGAAGCTTTCTTT.

The chain employs TRBV4-1 and TRBJ2-7, with D perhaps matching TRBD1 (5 bases). Germline CDR1 and CDR2: MGHRA and YSYEKL. Deletions cut 4 bases from V and 0 bases from J, with 13 bases between. This CDR3 comprises 15 residues. The CDR3 loop is CASSPRQGSSYEQYV. Here the CDR3 DNA reads TGCGCCAGCAGCCCCCGCCAGGGCTCCTCCTACGAGCAGTACGTC.

The chain recombines TRBV6-6 with TRBJ1-4, with TRBD1 identical over 7 bases. Looked up from germline, CDR1 is MNHNY and CDR2 is SVGAGI (reference sequence). Trimming removed 4 bases from V and 3 bases from J; junction bases left unmatched: 8. CDR3 length: 16 amino acids. CDR3 amino acids: CASSSGRDSSNEKLFF. CDR3 coding DNA: TGTGCCAGCAGTTCCGGCCGGGACAGCTCTAATGAAAAACTGTTTTTT.

Turning to this clone: At one boundary the junction diverges from the germline segment, which might be a read error. The chain recombines TRBV7-3 with TRBJ1-1; weak D call: TRBD1 (6 bases). Germline-derived CDR1 and CDR2 are SGHTA and FQGTGA. This CDR3 is built from 14 residues. For the CDR3, the DNA is TGTGTCAGCAGCCCCGGGACATTTAACACTGAAGCTTTCTTT. Protein sequence: CVSSPGTFNTEAFF.

This chain connects TRBV10-3 to TRBJ1-1; D not resolved. V lost 2 bases, J lost 5 bases, and 3 bases lay in between. Germline CDR1 and CDR2: ENHRY and SYGVKD. The CDR3 sequence is 11 residues long. The CDR3 region is CAISELTEAFF. In DNA form, the CDR3 reads TGTGCCATCAGTGAGCTGACTGAAGCTTTCTTT.

The chain carries TRBV19 and TRBJ1-2; TRBD1 matches 7 bases. Germline loops: CDR1 LNHDA, CDR2 SQIVND (reference sequence). Trimming cost V 6 bases and J 4 bases; bases outside gene matches: 8. The CDR3 is 14 amino acids. The CDR3 reads CASRHLQGSYGYTF. The CDR3 DNA is TGTGCCAGTAGACATCTACAGGGGAGCTATGGCTACACCTTC.

J is TRBJ2-3 and V is TRBV6-1; 11 nucleotides agree with TRBD1. The length of the CDR3 is 15 residues. V lost 3 bases to trimming and J lost 3 bases; unmatched junction nucleotides: 2. The germline CDR1 and CDR2 sequences are MNHNS and SASEGT. CDR3 protein: CASSEGQGVTDTQYF. The CDR3 DNA sequence: TGTGCCAGCAGTGAGGGACAGGGGGTAACAGATACGCAGTATTTT.

V gene TRBV7-3 combines with J gene TRBJ2-1; 7 bases fit TRBD2. The V gene end was trimmed by 5 bases and the J gene end by 1 base; junction bases not matched to a gene: 5. Germline V gives CDR1 SGHTA, CDR2 FQGTGA. The length of the CDR3 is 15 residues. The CDR3 loop reads CASSPSGDSYNEQFF. CDR3 sequence (DNA): TGTGCCAGCAGCCCAAGCGGGGATTCCTACAATGAGCAGTTCTTC. Filled out from reference TRBV7-3 and TRBJ2-1, the complete variable domain reads GAGVSQTPSNKVTEKGKYVELRCDPISGHTALYWYRQSLGQGPEFLIYFQGTGAADDSGLPNDRFFAVRPEGSVSTLKIQRTERGDSAVYLCASSPSGDSYNEQFFGPGTRLTVL.

This chain uses TRBV6-6 with TRBJ1-5, with D possibly matching TRBD1 (5 bases). This CDR3 is 14 amino acids long. V lost 6 bases and J lost 4, with 13 bases in between. Germline loops: CDR1 MNHNY, CDR2 SVGAGI (reference sequence). The CDR3 loop is CASSPLGGNQPQHF. In DNA, the CDR3 is TGTGCCAGCAGCCCCCTGGGGGGGAATCAGCCCCAGCATTTT.

The rearrangement links TRBV5-6 to TRBJ1-5; D call uncertain. Trimming removed 1 base at V and 0 bases at J, with 11 bases between. CDR1 and CDR2 from the germline V gene are SGHDT and YYEEEE. The CDR3 consists of 16 residues. The CDR3, as DNA: TGTGCCAGCAGCTTGTACGGAGCATCTAGCAATCAGCCCCAGCATTTT. Its protein product is CASSLYGASSNQPQHF.

The chain recombines TRBV7-8 with TRBJ2-7, with D perhaps matching TRBD1 (5 bases). Germline values: CDR1 SGHVS, CDR2 FQNEAQ. The CDR3 loop spans 13 amino acids. V lost 5 bases, J lost 5 bases, and 13 bases lay in between. DNA for the CDR3: TGTGCCAGCAGCCTGTACAGGTTCAACGAGCAGTACGTC. It specifies CASSLYRFNEQYV.

This chain links TRBV6-1 with TRBJ2-7, with 8 bases identical to TRBD2. This CDR3 has 15 residues. Trimming took 5 bases from V and 5 from J; bases not matched to a gene: 11. CDR1 is MNHNS and CDR2 is SASEGT in the germline V gene. CDR3 bases: TGTGCCAGCAGTCGAGGGGGGACTAGAGTCCACGAGCAGTACGTC. Translated, it gives CASSRGGTRVHEQYV.

The chain recombines TRBV5-1 with TRBJ2-1; 8 nucleotides agree with TRBD2. CDR1 SGHRS and CDR2 YFSETQ come from the germline V gene. This CDR3 is built from 16 residues. The V segment lost 0 bases and the J segment 5 bases; nucleotides outside the gene matches: 7. The CDR3 DNA follows: TGCGCCAGCAGCTTGGCCGTGGTTAGCGGGAACAATGAGCAGTTCTTC. This gives the protein CASSLAVVSGNNEQFF.

The rearrangement links TRBV7-9 to TRBJ2-6; 8 bases line up with TRBD1. The CDR3 spans 15 residues. V lost 7 bases to trimming and J lost 3 bases; unmatched junction nucleotides: 5. Germline lookup yields CDR1 SEHNR and CDR2 FQNEAQ (reference sequence). CDR3 region: CASNGQGSGANVLTF. CDR3 in DNA: TGTGCCAGCAACGGACAGGGAAGTGGGGCCAACGTCCTGACTTTC.